The text below deals with one TCR beta chain. Its antigen is not identified. Unmatched junction bases numbered 10, after V lost 4 bases and J lost 7 bases. Germline-derived CDR1 and CDR2 are GTSNPN and SVGIG (reference sequence). The CDR3 contains 14 residues. The data were taken from a study of PD-L1 blockade in urothelial cancer. Overall study: Analyzed time points were 3 weeks (second dose) and 6 weeks after therapy began. A median approximately 150,000 T cells were found in blood samples.

Regarding time point: peripheral blood 6 weeks after treatment start. Patients' cancers were locally advanced or metastatic urothelial carcinomas. Clones were read by immunoSEQ multiplex PCR, and TCRdb kept only the in-frame ones, dropping some. In the table there are around 100,000 clones, more than 85% of which are singletons. Study-level points and caveats: Tumor-associated clones in blood expanded more at 3 weeks in durable-benefit patients.

This TCR was recovered from a man aged 60-69 years with urothelial cancer. The specimen comprised PBMCs, sampled around atezolizumab (anti-PD-L1) treatment. The V and J genes are TRBV30 and TRBJ1-1; TRBD1 matches 9 bases. The CDR3 DNA follows: TGTGCCTGGAATAGGGGACAGGGTGAATTTGAAGCTTTCTTT. Amino acid sequence: CAWNRGQGEFEAFF.